The source of this T cell receptor (beta chain) is a study of T-cell memory formation after mild COVID-19. This clonotype has more than one count but fewer than ten. TCRdb analysed the 5' RACE reads with MiXCR anew, one entry per CDR3 protein. This table has about 600,000 distinct CDR3 sequences, about 20% appearing once. V lost 7 bases, J lost 5 bases, and 6 bases stayed unmatched. Germline CDR1 reads KGHDR; CDR2 reads SFDVKD. CDR3 length: 14 residues. The TCR originated in an adult woman who had mild COVID-19 (a few samples of this study predate the infection). Cell type and time point are not known. Sequenced sample: PBMCs or a T cell subset sorted from them (not recorded which). The rearrangement uses TRBV24-1 and TRBJ2-3; TRBD1 matches at 9 bases. CDR3 DNA: TGTGCCACCAGCCGGGACAGGGCCAAAGATACGCAGTATTTT. Residues: CATSRDRAKDTQYF.